This T cell receptor (beta chain) was retrieved from a study of regulatory T cells in long-lasting Graves disease. Assembly of TCR beta libraries relied on iRepertoire HTBI primers together with Arm-PCR of CDR3 regions. TCRdb reprocessed the multiplex PCR reads with MiXCR, giving one entry per CDR3 protein. The sample carries approximately 470,000 distinct CDR3 sequences, about 17% recorded once. The time point here: newly diagnosed GD, antithyroid drugs for less than 3 months. The TCR library used RNA extracted from PBMCs. This clonotype has at least ten counts. Germline lookup yields CDR1 ENHRY and CDR2 SYGVKD. V shed 8 bases and J 3 bases; nucleotides not matched to a gene: 6. CDR3 length equals 13 residues. These data were also reused for a study on T cells in Graves' hyperthyroidism and ophthalmopathy.

The clonotype comes from a man in his forties with Graves disease. This specimen was peripheral blood mononuclear cells (PBMCs), taken at new diagnosis, from a patient treated with antithyroid drugs. The chain carries TRBV10-3 and TRBJ2-7; 8 nucleotides agree with TRBD2. The CDR3 DNA follows: TGTGCCATCTACTCCGGGAGGGGCTACGAGCAGTACTTC. Protein: CAIYSGRGYEQYF.